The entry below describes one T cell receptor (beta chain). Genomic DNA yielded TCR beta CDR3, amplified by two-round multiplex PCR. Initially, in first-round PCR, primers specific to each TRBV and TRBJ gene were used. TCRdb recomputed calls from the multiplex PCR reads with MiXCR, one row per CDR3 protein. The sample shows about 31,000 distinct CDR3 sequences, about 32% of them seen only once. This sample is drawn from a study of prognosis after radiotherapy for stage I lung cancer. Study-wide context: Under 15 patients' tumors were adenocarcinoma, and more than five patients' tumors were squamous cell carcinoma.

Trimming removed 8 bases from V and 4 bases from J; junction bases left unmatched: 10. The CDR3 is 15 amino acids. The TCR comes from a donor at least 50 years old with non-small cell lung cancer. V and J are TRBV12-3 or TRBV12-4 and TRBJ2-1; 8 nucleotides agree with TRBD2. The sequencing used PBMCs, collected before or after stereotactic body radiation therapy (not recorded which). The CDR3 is CASVRAGEGYNEQFF. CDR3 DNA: TGTGCCAGCGTTCGAGCGGGAGAGGGGTACAATGAGCAGTTCTTC.